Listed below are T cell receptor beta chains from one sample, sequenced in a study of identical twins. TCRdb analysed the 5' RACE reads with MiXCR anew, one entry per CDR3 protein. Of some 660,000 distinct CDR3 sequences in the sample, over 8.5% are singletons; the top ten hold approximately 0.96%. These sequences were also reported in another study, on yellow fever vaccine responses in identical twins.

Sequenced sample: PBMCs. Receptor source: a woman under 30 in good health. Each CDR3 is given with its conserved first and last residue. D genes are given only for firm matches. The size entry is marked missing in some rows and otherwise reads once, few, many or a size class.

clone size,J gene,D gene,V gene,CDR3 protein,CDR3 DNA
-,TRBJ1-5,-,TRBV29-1,CSVAPALNQPQHF,TGCAGCGTCGCCCCGGCCCTTAATCAGCCCCAGCATTTT
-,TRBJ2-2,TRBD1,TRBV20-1,CSARETGGNTGELFF,TGCAGTGCTAGAGAAACAGGGGGGAACACCGGGGAGCTGTTTTTT
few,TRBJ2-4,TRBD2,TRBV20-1,CSAPGLAGPKNIQYF,TGCAGTGCTCCCGGACTAGCGGGGCCCAAAAACATTCAGTACTTC
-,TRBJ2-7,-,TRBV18,CASSPPNDYSYEQYF,TGTGCCAGCTCACCACCGAATGACTACTCCTACGAGCAGTACTTC
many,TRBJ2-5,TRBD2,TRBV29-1,CSVEDAPGLAGETQYF,TGCAGCGTTGAAGATGCCCCGGGACTAGCGGGAGAGACCCAGTACTTC
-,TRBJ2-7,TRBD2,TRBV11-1,CASSPLGKWASGIHSYEQYF,TGTGCCAGCAGCCCCCTGGGGAAGTGGGCTAGCGGGATACACTCCTACGAGCAGTACTTC
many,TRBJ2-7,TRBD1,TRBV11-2,CASSYTRTGGYEQYF,TGTGCCAGCAGCTATACCCGGACAGGGGGTTACGAGCAGTACTTC
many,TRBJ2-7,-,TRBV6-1,CASSTQGASYEQYF,TGTGCCAGCAGTACACAGGGTGCGTCCTACGAGCAGTACTTC
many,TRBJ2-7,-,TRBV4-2,CASSDASYEQYF,TGTGCCAGTTCAGATGCCTCCTACGAGCAGTACTTC
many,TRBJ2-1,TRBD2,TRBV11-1,CASSPILAGPNNEQFF,TGTGCCAGCAGTCCAATCCTAGCGGGGCCTAACAATGAGCAGTTCTTC
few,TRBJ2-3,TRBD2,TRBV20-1,CSAVGGGDTQYF,TGCAGCGCCGTGGGGGGGGGAGATACGCAGTATTTT
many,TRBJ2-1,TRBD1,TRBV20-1,CSAIKGGQGELF,TGCAGTGCTATAAAGGGAGGACAGGGTGAGCTCTTC
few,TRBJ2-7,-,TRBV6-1,CASSDPDFPSEQYF,TGTGCCAGCAGTGATCCGGACTTTCCTTCCGAGCAGTACTTC
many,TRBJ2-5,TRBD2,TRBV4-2,CASSQDLPGAGGQETQYF,TGTGCCAGCAGCCAAGATCTGCCGGGGGCGGGAGGTCAAGAGACCCAGTACTTC
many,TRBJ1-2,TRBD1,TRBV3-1,CASSRRTGDNYGYTF,TGTGCCAGCAGCCGAAGGACAGGGGATAACTATGGCTACACCTTC
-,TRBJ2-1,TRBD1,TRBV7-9,CASIRDSPHEQFF,TGTGCCAGCATTAGGGACAGTCCACATGAGCAGTTCTTC
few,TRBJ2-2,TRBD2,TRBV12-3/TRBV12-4,CASSLATLAGGDNTGELFF,TGTGCCAGCAGTTTAGCTACACTAGCGGGGGGCGATAACACCGGGGAGCTGTTTTTT
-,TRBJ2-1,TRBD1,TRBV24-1,CATSDFERTGDNEQFF,TGTGCCACCAGTGATTTTGAAAGGACAGGGGACAATGAGCAGTTCTTC
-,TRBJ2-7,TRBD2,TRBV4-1,CASSHPGTSGYYEQYF,TGCGCCAGCAGCCACCCTGGGACTAGCGGATACTACGAGCAGTACTTC
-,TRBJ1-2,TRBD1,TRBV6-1,CASRSGTVAYGYTF,TGTGCCAGCAGATCCGGGACAGTCGCCTATGGCTACACCTTC
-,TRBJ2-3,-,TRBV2,CASSDQATDTQYF,TGTGCCAGCAGTGATCAGGCCACAGATACGCAGTATTTT
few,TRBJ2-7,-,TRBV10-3,CAIRTGTYEQYF,TGTGCCATCAGGACAGGCACCTACGAGCAGTACTTC
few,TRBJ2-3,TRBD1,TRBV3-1,CASSQIRDRAVTDTQYF,TGTGCCAGCAGCCAAATCAGGGACAGGGCAGTGACAGATACGCAGTATTTT
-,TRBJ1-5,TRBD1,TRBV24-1,CATSDHGQGRANQPQHF,TGTGCCACCAGTGATCATGGACAGGGAAGAGCAAATCAGCCCCAGCATTTT
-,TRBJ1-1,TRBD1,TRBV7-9,CASSSRQGTEAFF,TGTGCCAGCAGCTCCAGACAGGGCACTGAAGCTTTCTTT
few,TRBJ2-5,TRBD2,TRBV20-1,CSAVRGVAGVQETQYF,TGCAGTGCCGTTCGGGGGGTAGCGGGAGTCCAGGAGACCCAGTACTTC
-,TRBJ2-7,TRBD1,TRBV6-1,CASRGNRGRINEQYF,TGTGCCAGCAGGGGAAACAGGGGGCGCATAAACGAGCAGTACTTC
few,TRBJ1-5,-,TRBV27,CASSPLVGGPQHF,TGTGCCAGCAGTCCCTTGGTTGGGGGGCCCCAGCATTTT
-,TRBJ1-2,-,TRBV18,CASSPQKNYGYTF,TGTGCCAGCTCACCTCAGAAAAACTATGGCTACACCTTC
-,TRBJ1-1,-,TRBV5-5,CARSPGLVWATEAFF,TGTGCCAGGAGCCCTGGGCTCGTCTGGGCCACTGAAGCTTTCTTT
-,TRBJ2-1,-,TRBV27,CASSQENPNEQFF,TGTGCCAGCAGCCAAGAAAACCCCAATGAGCAGTTCTTC
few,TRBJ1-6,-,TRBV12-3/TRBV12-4,CASSYLGSGSPLHF,TGTGCCAGCAGTTATTTGGGCAGTGGCTCACCCCTCCACTTT
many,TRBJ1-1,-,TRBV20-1,CSARSGNTEAFF,TGCAGTGCCCGGTCCGGGAACACTGAAGCTTTCTTT
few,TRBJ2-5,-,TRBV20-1,CSATPPLASQETQYF,TGCAGTGCTACTCCACCCCTAGCATCCCAAGAGACCCAGTACTTC
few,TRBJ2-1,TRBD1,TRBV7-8,CASSLPTGDRGVSGEQFF,TGTGCCAGCAGCTTACCGACCGGGGACAGGGGGGTTAGCGGTGAGCAGTTCTTC
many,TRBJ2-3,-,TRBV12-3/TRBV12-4,CASSPATYTDTQYF,TGTGCCAGCAGCCCGGCCACCTACACAGATACGCAGTATTTT
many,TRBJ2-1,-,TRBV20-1,CSARSRGNYNEQFF,TGCAGTGCTAGATCGCGGGGTAACTACAATGAGCAGTTCTTC
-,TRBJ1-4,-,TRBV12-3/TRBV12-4,CASSPKGSREKLFF,TGTGCCAGCAGCCCGAAGGGTAGTAGAGAAAAACTGTTTTTT
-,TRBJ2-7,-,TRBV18,CASSPPKGDKYF,TGTGCCAGCTCACCACCGAAAGGAGATAAGTACTTC
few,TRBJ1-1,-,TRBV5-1,CASSSFDVNTEAFF,TGCGCCAGCAGCTCCTTTGATGTGAACACTGAAGCTTTCTTT
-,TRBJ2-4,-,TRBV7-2,CASSLSGHFQYF,TGTGCCAGCAGCCTTAGCGGACACTTTCAGTACTTC
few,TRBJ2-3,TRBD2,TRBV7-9,CASSFGGLASDTQYF,TGTGCCAGCAGCTTCGGCGGACTAGCGAGCGACACGCAGTATTTT
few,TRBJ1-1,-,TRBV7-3,CASSPQGKGAEAFF,TGTGCCAGCAGCCCTCAAGGGAAAGGGGCTGAAGCTTTCTTT
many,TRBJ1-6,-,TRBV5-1,CASSLEGTSPLHF,TGCGCCAGCAGCTTGGAAGGAACTTCACCCCTCCACTTT
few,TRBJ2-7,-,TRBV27,CASSLLVYPYEQYF,TGTGCCAGCAGTTTGCTAGTTTACCCCTACGAGCAGTACTTC
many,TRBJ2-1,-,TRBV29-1,CSVEQVNEQFF,TGCAGCGTTGAACAGGTGAATGAGCAGTTCTTC
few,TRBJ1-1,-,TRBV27,CASRHNTEAFF,TGTGCCAGCAGGCATAACACTGAAGCTTTCTTT
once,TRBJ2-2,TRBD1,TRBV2,CAISRSGTARPNTGELFF,TGTGCCATCAGCCGTTCCGGGACAGCCCGACCAAACACCGGGGAGCTGTTTTTT
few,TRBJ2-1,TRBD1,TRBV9,CASSVMGQNTNEQFF,TGTGCCAGCAGCGTAATGGGACAGAATACAAATGAGCAGTTCTTC
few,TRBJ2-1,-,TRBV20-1,CSARDSGRGYNEQFF,TGCAGTGCTAGAGATAGCGGCAGGGGTTACAATGAGCAGTTCTTC